The present TCR beta chain was sequenced within a study of T cell changes during pregnancy in multiple sclerosis. Sequencing used immunoSEQ multiplex PCR; TCRdb keeps in-frame clones, though not all of them. The repertoire includes around 68,000 clones, roughly 91% of them detected once, and 1% to 1.5% sits in the top ten. The J segment lost 4 bases and the V segment lost 5 bases, leaving 11 bases of the junction unmatched. Germline assignment: CDR1 SEHNR and CDR2 FQNEAQ (reference sequence). The CDR3 contains 17 residues. V is TRBV7-9 and J is TRBJ1-4, with 9 nucleotides matching TRBD1. The TCR sequence derives from a female donor in good health, enrolled as a control in a pregnancy study. Source: peripheral blood, taken after pregnancy. In nucleotides, the CDR3 is TGTGCCAGCAGCCCCGGGACAGGGATGACTTTTAATGAAAAACTGTTTTTT. Residues: CASSPGTGMTFNEKLFF.